One T cell receptor beta chain is described in this entry. Its specificity is not known. Donors, healthy HIV-negative adults, lacked recent acute infections or vaccinations. What CD8 memory combined were CD45RO+ cells and CCR7-negative CD45RA+ TemRA cells. Per germline, CDR1 SGHRS and CDR2 YFSETQ. CDR3 length: 16 amino acids. With 1 base clipped from V and 9 bases from J, the junction kept 11 bases outside the gene matches. This specimen belongs to a study of shared clonotypes between healthy human individuals. Study results and caveats: Specimens sampled were limited to blood, with tissue repertoires likely differing. The study drew on few donors, limiting represented genetic and exposure-history diversity.

Profiling relied on immunoSEQ multiplex PCR, and the TCRdb table lists in-frame clones only, not all of them. The profile covers some 700,000 clones, with around 90% appearing a single time and 30% to 40% taken by the ten largest. The receptor was isolated from a young man in good health. Some clones in this sample may be carry-over from other donors' samples. Sequenced sample: memory CD8+ T cells from PBMCs. Stated subset: CD45RO+ cells pooled with CCR7-negative TemRA cells. The genes are TRBV5-1 and TRBJ2-1; 9 bases align to TRBD2. The CDR3 is CASSLFGGRAIGEQFF. CDR3 DNA sequence: TGCGCCAGCAGCTTGTTTGGCGGGAGGGCGATTGGTGAGCAGTTCTTC.